This T cell receptor beta chain was identified during a study of cytomegalovirus exposure and HLA in healthy donors. Notes on the study in general: Cytomegalovirus association was listed for 164 TCR beta chains. High sensitivity and specificity were reportedly achieved when the classifier diagnosed cytomegalovirus status.

V lost 9 bases to trimming and J lost 4 bases; unmatched junction nucleotides: 5. This CDR3 has 13 amino acids. Germline loops: CDR1 LNHDA, CDR2 SQIVND (reference sequence). Donors likely had unrecorded immune exposures despite being nominally healthy when sampled. Comment on this clone: Its antigen remains unidentified.

The primer mix had 60 Vbeta and 13 Jbeta primers. TCRdb's copy holds only in-frame clones and misses some; the assay was immunoSEQ multiplex PCR. Among under 150,000 clones, approximately 79% were seen once, and the ten largest hold 1.5% to 2%. The origin of this receptor is a woman in her 30s in good health and CMV-seronegative. This rearrangement joins TRBV19 to TRBJ2-1; 8 bases agree with TRBD2. Input material: PBMCs. CDR3 bases: TGTGCCAGCCGGGGGGGCGGGTACAATGAGCAGTTCTTC. Encoded protein: CASRGGGYNEQFF.